This T cell receptor (beta chain) is drawn from a study of T cell clones after liver transplantation. Data came from immunoSEQ multiplex PCR; TCRdb stores just in-frame clones and leaves some out. The sample yields approximately 100,000 clones, under 90% seen once. Germline V gives CDR1 SEHNR, CDR2 FQNEAQ (reference sequence). J lost 7 bases, V lost 2 bases, and 10 bases had no gene match. The CDR3 runs to 15 residues. This rearrangement joins TRBV7-9 to TRBJ1-2, with 7 bases fitting TRBD1. Here the sequenced sample was CD4+ T cells from blood, taken approximately 50 months after liver transplant. This TCR came from a human patient who received a liver transplant. Some T cells may have originated in the graft donor. The chain's CDR3 is CASSLSTGKPAGYTF. In DNA form, the CDR3 reads TGTGCCAGCAGCTTATCGACAGGGAAGCCAGCTGGCTACACCTTC.